These T cell receptor beta chains were read from a single sample in a study of CXCR3-negative and CXCR3-positive naive CD8 T cells. TCRdb reprocessed the 5' RACE reads and reports one entry per CDR3 protein, with no DNA. The table lists several thousand distinct CDR3 sequences. Source material: naive CXCR3+ CD8+ T cells from blood. The receptor source for this set is a human donor in good health. Some clones in this sample may be carry-over from other donors' samples. The CDR3 runs from the conserved cysteine through the conserved F or W. The order of the fields is clone size, J gene, V gene, CDR3 protein. Clone sizes are given selectively: once, few, many, or a class where the clone is expanded.

NA TRBJ2-3 TRBV29-1 CSVVWGLAVRDTHYF
medium-sized TRBJ2-2 TRBV7-9 CASSHSRGQGLPGELFF
medium-sized TRBJ2-1 TRBV12-3/TRBV12-4 CASRSGVSYNEQFF
medium-sized TRBJ2-1 TRBV25-1 CASTPGTHSYNEQFF
medium-sized TRBJ1-1 TRBV5-1 CASSFRGTSGYPEAFF
NA TRBJ2-1 TRBV5-1 CASSSGTSNTNEQFF
medium-sized TRBJ1-5 TRBV29-1 CSVEERRTAFEPQHF
medium-sized TRBJ2-5 TRBV6-6 CASSYSAGQGFETQYF
NA TRBJ2-3 TRBV15 CATSRVGNTDTQYF
NA TRBJ2-5 TRBV11-2 CASSPTGQGVGETQYF
NA TRBJ2-1 TRBV5-6 CASSSGQPYNEQFF